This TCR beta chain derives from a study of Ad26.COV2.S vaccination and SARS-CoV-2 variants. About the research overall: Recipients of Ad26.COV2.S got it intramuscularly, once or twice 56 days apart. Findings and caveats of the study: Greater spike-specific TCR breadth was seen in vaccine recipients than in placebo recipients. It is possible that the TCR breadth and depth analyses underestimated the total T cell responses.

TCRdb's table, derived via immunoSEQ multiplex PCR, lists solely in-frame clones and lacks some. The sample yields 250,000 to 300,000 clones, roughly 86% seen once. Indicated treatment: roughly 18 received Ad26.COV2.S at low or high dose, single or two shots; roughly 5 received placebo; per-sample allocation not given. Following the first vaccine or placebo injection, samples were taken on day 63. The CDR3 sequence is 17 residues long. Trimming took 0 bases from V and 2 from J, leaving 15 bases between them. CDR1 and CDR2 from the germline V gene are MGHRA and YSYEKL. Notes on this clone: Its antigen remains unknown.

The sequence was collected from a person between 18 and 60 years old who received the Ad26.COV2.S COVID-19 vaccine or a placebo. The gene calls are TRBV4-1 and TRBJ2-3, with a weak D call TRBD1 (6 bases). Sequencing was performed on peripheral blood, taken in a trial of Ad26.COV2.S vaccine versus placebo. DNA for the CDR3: TGCGCCAGCAGCCAAGAAGGGTGGGGGCCCCTCACAGATACGCAGTATTTT. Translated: CASSQEGWGPLTDTQYF.